This T cell receptor (beta chain) was identified in a study of T cell responses to AZD1222 COVID-19 vaccine. Study context: Whether given at about 4 or about 12 weeks, second doses were pooled. Study-level points and caveats: Following two doses of AZD1222, Spike-specific TCR breadth and depth rose. Along spike, vaccine-associated CD4 TCRs were found throughout, with dominance at 160-218 and 743-854. Within unmutated variant regions lay the reported targets of nearly half of spike-specific TCRs.

Clones were sequenced by immunoSEQ multiplex PCR, and TCRdb holds only the in-frame ones, with some missing. This table holds about 120,000 clones, approximately 85% found once. This clone was seen only once. Its antigen is not known. CDR1 is SGHTA, CDR2 FQGNSA, per germline. Losses at the gene ends were 5 bases for V and 5 bases for J; bases not matched to a gene: 11. This CDR3 contains 17 residues. This receptor was obtained from an adult in good health. This sample comprised peripheral blood, obtained on day 0 of AZD1222 vaccination. The chain combines TRBV7-2 with TRBJ2-5; TRBD2 aligns across 13 bases. The CDR3 protein is CASSPRTSGGFVETQYF. The CDR3 DNA follows: TGTGCCAGCAGCCCCAGGACTAGCGGGGGCTTTGTGGAGACCCAGTACTTC.